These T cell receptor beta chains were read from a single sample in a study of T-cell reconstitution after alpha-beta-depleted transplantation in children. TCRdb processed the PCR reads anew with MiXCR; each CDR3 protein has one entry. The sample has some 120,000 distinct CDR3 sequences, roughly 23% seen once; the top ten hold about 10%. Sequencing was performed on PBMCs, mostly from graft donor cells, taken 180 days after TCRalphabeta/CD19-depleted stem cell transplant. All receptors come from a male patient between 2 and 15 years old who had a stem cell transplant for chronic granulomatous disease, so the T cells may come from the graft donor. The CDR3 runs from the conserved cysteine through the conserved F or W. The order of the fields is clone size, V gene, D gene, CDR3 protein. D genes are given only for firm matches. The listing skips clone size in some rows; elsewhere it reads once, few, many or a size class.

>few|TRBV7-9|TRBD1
CASSGTGGFSNQPQHF
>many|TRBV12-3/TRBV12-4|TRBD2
CASSLAGVDEQFF
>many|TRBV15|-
CATSPQSVTTPYF
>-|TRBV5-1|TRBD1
CASPMNSPGQRNQPQHF
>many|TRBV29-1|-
CSVAGIGAAYEQYF
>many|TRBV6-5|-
CASSPGHHSNQPQHF
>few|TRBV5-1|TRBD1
CASSHGQGAKFGANVLTF
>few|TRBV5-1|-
CASSLSQGPWEQFF
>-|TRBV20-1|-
CSARFPGTYEQYF
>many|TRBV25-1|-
CASRGYEQYF
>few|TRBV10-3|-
CALGRSTPGTYNEQFF